The sequence of this T cell receptor (beta chain) was determined in a study of blood T cell repertoires in COVID-19. Study overall: Italy, Spain and the United States were the sources of the convalescent and acute COVID-19 samples. The analysed material was cDNA or gDNA that came from T cells, B-cell-depleted T cells, or PBMCs.

Original methodology: Reference gene primer amplification in the assay estimated nucleated cell counts. Sequenced by immunoSEQ multiplex PCR; TCRdb stores in-frame clones only, minus some. V and J calls and clone size are copied from that table; D and trimming were computed from the DNA. The table lists 150,000 to 200,000 clones, 82% of them singletons. Between the trimmed V and J ends, which lost 5 bases and 4 bases, there was a span of 20 bases. CDR1 is KGHSH, CDR2 LQKENI, per germline. CDR3 size: 16 residues. What was sequenced was peripheral blood. The V and J genes are TRBV18 and TRBJ1-1; D call uncertain. This TCR was sampled from an older woman with acute or convalescent COVID-19. CDR3 coding DNA: TGTGCCAGCTCAACCGGTAGGAGGGATTTGGGCACTGAAGCTTTCTTT. This sequence encodes CASSTGRRDLGTEAFF. Complete variable domain (other parts from reference TRBV18 and TRBJ1-1): NAGVMQNPRHLVRRRGQEARLRCSPMKGHSHVYWYRQLPEEGLKFMVYLQKENIIDESGMPKERFSAEFPKEGPSILRIQQVVRGDSAAYFCASSTGRRDLGTEAFFGQGTRLTVV.